Listed below are T cell receptor beta chains from one sample, sequenced in a study of blood T cells in healthy people across ages. A single record per CDR3 protein comes from TCRdb applying MiXCR to the 5' RACE reads. This table has more than 600,000 distinct CDR3 sequences, 25% appearing once. These data also formed part of another study, on T cells of mothers and their children.

The sequencing sample was made of blood. The receptors here all came from a boy aged 5-17 years in good health. CDR3s include the opening cysteine and the closing phenylalanine or tryptophan. Fields, in order: J gene, clone size, D gene, V gene, CDR3 protein, CDR3 DNA. D genes are given only for firm matches. Clone size appears in some rows only: once, few, many, or a class for an expanded clone.

j_call: TRBJ2-5; clone_size: .; d_call: .; v_call: TRBV20-1; cdr3_aa: CSARDGWAETQYF; cdr3_nt: TGCAGTGCTCGAGACGGGTGGGCAGAGACCCAGTACTTC
j_call: TRBJ2-1; clone_size: .; d_call: TRBD1; v_call: TRBV20-1; cdr3_aa: CSAHRDRGDEQFF; cdr3_nt: TGCAGTGCTCACCGGGACAGGGGGGATGAGCAGTTCTTC
j_call: TRBJ2-1; clone_size: many; d_call: .; v_call: TRBV7-2; cdr3_aa: CASSLVRYNEQFF; cdr3_nt: TGTGCCAGCAGCTTAGTACGTTACAATGAGCAGTTCTTC
j_call: TRBJ2-5; clone_size: .; d_call: .; v_call: TRBV9; cdr3_aa: CASSPRNRDETQYF; cdr3_nt: TGTGCCAGCAGCCCCCGTAACCGGGATGAGACCCAGTACTTC
j_call: TRBJ1-2; clone_size: .; d_call: .; v_call: TRBV11-2; cdr3_aa: CASSLVGGAGYGYTF; cdr3_nt: TGTGCCAGCAGCTTAGTGGGGGGCGCCGGCTATGGCTACACCTTC
j_call: TRBJ1-6; clone_size: few; d_call: .; v_call: TRBV12-3/TRBV12-4; cdr3_aa: CASSPRGDIGYSPLHF; cdr3_nt: TGTGCCAGCAGTCCACGCGGGGACATTGGGTATTCACCCCTCCACTTT
j_call: TRBJ2-5; clone_size: few; d_call: .; v_call: TRBV27; cdr3_aa: CASSLSGGLPGLFF; cdr3_nt: TGTGCCAGCAGTTTATCCGGCGGCCTCCCGGGTCTGTTCTTC
j_call: TRBJ2-7; clone_size: .; d_call: .; v_call: TRBV6-5; cdr3_aa: CASSYLGADEQYF; cdr3_nt: TGTGCCAGCAGTTACCTGGGGGCCGACGAGCAGTACTTC
j_call: TRBJ2-1; clone_size: .; d_call: TRBD2; v_call: TRBV20-1; cdr3_aa: CSASLAGGIYNEQFF; cdr3_nt: TGCAGTGCTAGCTTAGCGGGAGGTATCTACAATGAGCAGTTCTTC
j_call: TRBJ1-2; clone_size: .; d_call: TRBD1; v_call: TRBV15; cdr3_aa: CATSIRTGENYGYTF; cdr3_nt: TGTGCCACCAGCATAAGGACAGGGGAGAACTATGGCTACACCTTC
j_call: TRBJ1-6; clone_size: .; d_call: TRBD1; v_call: TRBV7-8; cdr3_aa: CASSPRTGRREF; cdr3_nt: TGTGCCAGCAGCCCTCGGACAGGGCGGAGAGAATTT
j_call: TRBJ2-5; clone_size: .; d_call: TRBD2; v_call: TRBV7-2; cdr3_aa: CASRGVTQETQYF; cdr3_nt: TGTGCCAGCCGGGGGGTCACACAAGAGACCCAGTACTTC
j_call: TRBJ2-7; clone_size: .; d_call: .; v_call: TRBV6-2/TRBV6-3; cdr3_aa: CASSGRDSGPYEQYF; cdr3_nt: TGTGCCAGCAGTGGGCGGGACTCGGGACCCTACGAGCAGTACTTC
j_call: TRBJ1-2; clone_size: .; d_call: .; v_call: TRBV29-1; cdr3_aa: CSTLRGGEGYTF; cdr3_nt: TGCAGCACATTGAGGGGAGGGGAAGGCTACACCTTC
j_call: TRBJ2-1; clone_size: .; d_call: TRBD1; v_call: TRBV7-2; cdr3_aa: CASSHRQGGNEQFF; cdr3_nt: TGTGCCAGCAGTCATAGACAGGGCGGCAATGAGCAGTTCTTC
j_call: TRBJ2-7; clone_size: once; d_call: TRBD2; v_call: TRBV7-9; cdr3_aa: CASTALAGASYEQYF; cdr3_nt: TGTGCCAGCACCGCCCTAGCGGGAGCTTCCTACGAGCAGTACTTC
j_call: TRBJ2-1; clone_size: .; d_call: TRBD1; v_call: TRBV24-1; cdr3_aa: CATSDLQGEQFF; cdr3_nt: TGTGCCACCAGTGATTTACAGGGGGAGCAGTTCTTC
j_call: TRBJ2-5; clone_size: few; d_call: .; v_call: TRBV5-1; cdr3_aa: CASSLGFYGQETQYF; cdr3_nt: TGCGCCAGCAGCTTGGGGTTCTATGGACAAGAGACCCAGTACTTC
j_call: TRBJ2-1; clone_size: .; d_call: TRBD2; v_call: TRBV6-6; cdr3_aa: CASSYSFGGIAEQFF; cdr3_nt: TGTGCCAGCAGTTACTCCTTCGGGGGGATTGCTGAGCAGTTCTTC
j_call: TRBJ2-2; clone_size: .; d_call: TRBD1; v_call: TRBV27; cdr3_aa: CASSLRGQITGELFF; cdr3_nt: TGTGCCAGCAGTTTACGGGGACAGATCACCGGGGAGCTGTTTTTT
j_call: TRBJ1-4; clone_size: few; d_call: .; v_call: TRBV7-2; cdr3_aa: CASSLWAGATNEKLFF; cdr3_nt: TGTGCCAGCAGCTTATGGGCCGGGGCCACTAATGAAAAACTGTTTTTT
j_call: TRBJ2-7; clone_size: few; d_call: .; v_call: TRBV9; cdr3_aa: CASSVGAGLPGDSYEQYF; cdr3_nt: TGTGCCAGCAGCGTAGGAGCGGGTTTACCAGGGGACTCCTACGAGCAGTACTTC
j_call: TRBJ2-7; clone_size: .; d_call: .; v_call: TRBV28; cdr3_aa: CASSVSGLGVEQYF; cdr3_nt: TGTGCCAGCAGTGTATCGGGGCTAGGGGTCGAGCAGTACTTC
j_call: TRBJ2-1; clone_size: few; d_call: TRBD2; v_call: TRBV14; cdr3_aa: CASSHLGLAGVIGEQFF; cdr3_nt: TGTGCCAGCAGCCATTTGGGGCTAGCGGGGGTCATCGGTGAGCAGTTCTTC
j_call: TRBJ2-1; clone_size: .; d_call: TRBD2; v_call: TRBV20-1; cdr3_aa: CSARVQWTSGINEQFF; cdr3_nt: TGCAGTGCTAGAGTTCAGTGGACTAGCGGGATCAATGAGCAGTTCTTC
j_call: TRBJ2-1; clone_size: .; d_call: .; v_call: TRBV12-3/TRBV12-4; cdr3_aa: CASSPGRTDFF; cdr3_nt: TGTGCCAGCAGTCCAGGACGGACTGACTTCTTC
j_call: TRBJ2-1; clone_size: few; d_call: TRBD2; v_call: TRBV13; cdr3_aa: CASSFQRESGYEQFF; cdr3_nt: TGTGCCAGCAGCTTCCAGCGGGAGTCAGGGTATGAGCAGTTCTTC
j_call: TRBJ1-1; clone_size: few; d_call: TRBD1; v_call: TRBV20-1; cdr3_aa: CSARGGQGASAFF; cdr3_nt: TGCAGTGCTAGGGGGGGCCAGGGGGCTTCAGCTTTCTTT
j_call: TRBJ2-5; clone_size: few; d_call: .; v_call: TRBV5-1; cdr3_aa: CASSGDLGETQYF; cdr3_nt: TGCGCCAGCAGCGGGGACTTGGGGGAGACCCAGTACTTC
j_call: TRBJ1-2; clone_size: few; d_call: .; v_call: TRBV6-5; cdr3_aa: CASSYVGQNYGYTF; cdr3_nt: TGTGCCAGCAGTTACGTTGGACAGAACTATGGCTACACCTTC
j_call: TRBJ2-7; clone_size: few; d_call: .; v_call: TRBV7-2; cdr3_aa: CASSLPRDFEQYF; cdr3_nt: TGTGCCAGCAGCTTACCCAGGGATTTCGAGCAGTACTTC
j_call: TRBJ2-7; clone_size: .; d_call: TRBD1; v_call: TRBV12-3/TRBV12-4; cdr3_aa: CASSWGQLGSYEQYF; cdr3_nt: TGTGCCAGCAGCTGGGGACAGCTGGGATCCTACGAGCAGTACTTC
j_call: TRBJ2-5; clone_size: few; d_call: TRBD1; v_call: TRBV7-8; cdr3_aa: CASSTWDRVGMETQYF; cdr3_nt: TGTGCCAGCAGCACCTGGGACAGGGTTGGGATGGAGACCCAGTACTTC
j_call: TRBJ2-7; clone_size: .; d_call: TRBD2; v_call: TRBV5-8; cdr3_aa: CASSPRSSGGSYEQYF; cdr3_nt: TGTGCCAGCAGCCCACGGAGTAGCGGGGGTTCCTACGAGCAGTACTTC
j_call: TRBJ2-5; clone_size: .; d_call: .; v_call: TRBV29-1; cdr3_aa: CSVDFDREETQYF; cdr3_nt: TGCAGCGTTGATTTCGACAGAGAAGAGACCCAGTACTTC
j_call: TRBJ2-5; clone_size: .; d_call: TRBD1; v_call: TRBV7-3; cdr3_aa: CASSLNQGVETQYF; cdr3_nt: TGCGCCAGCAGCTTAAACCAGGGGGTGGAGACCCAGTACTTC
j_call: TRBJ2-1; clone_size: many; d_call: TRBD2; v_call: TRBV13; cdr3_aa: CASSPGTSGHSYNEQFF; cdr3_nt: TGTGCCAGCAGCCCCGGGACTAGCGGGCACTCCTACAATGAGCAGTTCTTC
j_call: TRBJ2-7; clone_size: few; d_call: TRBD2; v_call: TRBV6-2/TRBV6-3; cdr3_aa: CASSWSPSGASSYEQYF; cdr3_nt: TGTGCCAGCAGTTGGAGCCCTAGCGGCGCAAGCTCCTACGAGCAGTACTTC
j_call: TRBJ1-1; clone_size: few; d_call: TRBD1; v_call: TRBV20-1; cdr3_aa: CSAYRPRGAEAFF; cdr3_nt: TGCAGTGCGTACCGTCCCAGGGGGGCTGAAGCTTTCTTT
j_call: TRBJ2-5; clone_size: .; d_call: .; v_call: TRBV20-1; cdr3_aa: CSATETQYF; cdr3_nt: TGCAGTGCTACAGAGACCCAGTACTTC
j_call: TRBJ1-5; clone_size: .; d_call: .; v_call: TRBV19; cdr3_aa: CASSRLGSNQPQHF; cdr3_nt: TGTGCCAGTAGTCGCCTGGGGTCCAATCAGCCCCAGCATTTT
j_call: TRBJ2-2; clone_size: .; d_call: TRBD2; v_call: TRBV6-5; cdr3_aa: CASSYGVPGLAGGNTTGELFF; cdr3_nt: TGTGCCAGCAGTTACGGGGTACCGGGACTAGCGGGAGGAAACACCACCGGGGAGCTGTTTTTT
j_call: TRBJ1-2; clone_size: few; d_call: .; v_call: TRBV7-6; cdr3_aa: CASSLAVGGGGGAYTF; cdr3_nt: TGTGCCAGCAGCTTAGCGGTCGGTGGTGGTGGGGGGGCCTACACCTTC
j_call: TRBJ2-1; clone_size: .; d_call: .; v_call: TRBV19; cdr3_aa: CASSMGGEQFF; cdr3_nt: TGTGCCAGTAGTATGGGAGGTGAGCAGTTCTTC
j_call: TRBJ1-1; clone_size: .; d_call: .; v_call: TRBV4-2; cdr3_aa: CASSQDGTSLWTEAFF; cdr3_nt: TGTGCCAGCAGCCAAGATGGCACAAGTTTATGGACTGAAGCTTTCTTT
j_call: TRBJ1-1; clone_size: few; d_call: .; v_call: TRBV28; cdr3_aa: CASSLYPSRRESTEAFF; cdr3_nt: TGTGCCAGCAGTTTATACCCCAGCCGGAGGGAATCCACTGAAGCTTTCTTT
j_call: TRBJ2-7; clone_size: .; d_call: .; v_call: TRBV6-5; cdr3_aa: CASSYSYSYEQYF; cdr3_nt: TGTGCCAGCAGTTACTCGTATTCCTACGAGCAGTACTTC
j_call: TRBJ2-1; clone_size: .; d_call: .; v_call: TRBV7-2; cdr3_aa: CASSLRLVGEQFF; cdr3_nt: TGTGCCAGCAGCTTACGCCTAGTTGGTGAGCAGTTCTTC
j_call: TRBJ2-3; clone_size: .; d_call: TRBD1; v_call: TRBV11-3; cdr3_aa: CASSTPDRGIPDTQYF; cdr3_nt: TGTGCCAGCAGCACGCCAGACAGGGGCATTCCAGATACGCAGTATTTT
j_call: TRBJ1-2; clone_size: .; d_call: TRBD1; v_call: TRBV3-1; cdr3_aa: CASSQEARGRDGYTF; cdr3_nt: TGTGCCAGCAGCCAAGAGGCCAGGGGGCGGGATGGCTACACCTTC
j_call: TRBJ2-3; clone_size: .; d_call: TRBD2; v_call: TRBV12-3/TRBV12-4; cdr3_aa: CASSSGTSGTGEYF; cdr3_nt: TGTGCCAGCAGTTCCGGGACTAGCGGGACTGGGGAGTATTTT
j_call: TRBJ2-7; clone_size: few; d_call: TRBD1; v_call: TRBV29-1; cdr3_aa: CSVESPGQGVYEQYF; cdr3_nt: TGCAGCGTTGAATCCCCGGGACAGGGGGTTTACGAGCAGTACTTC
j_call: TRBJ2-3; clone_size: .; d_call: .; v_call: TRBV29-1; cdr3_aa: CSVEAHFTDTQYF; cdr3_nt: TGCAGCGTCGAAGCTCACTTCACAGATACGCAGTATTTT
j_call: TRBJ2-7; clone_size: .; d_call: TRBD2; v_call: TRBV7-2; cdr3_aa: CASSDREVSYEQYF; cdr3_nt: TGTGCCAGCAGTGATCGGGAGGTATCCTACGAGCAGTACTTC
j_call: TRBJ2-5; clone_size: few; d_call: .; v_call: TRBV12-3/TRBV12-4; cdr3_aa: CASSWVPDSGETQYF; cdr3_nt: TGTGCCAGCAGTTGGGTACCGGACAGCGGGGAGACCCAGTACTTC